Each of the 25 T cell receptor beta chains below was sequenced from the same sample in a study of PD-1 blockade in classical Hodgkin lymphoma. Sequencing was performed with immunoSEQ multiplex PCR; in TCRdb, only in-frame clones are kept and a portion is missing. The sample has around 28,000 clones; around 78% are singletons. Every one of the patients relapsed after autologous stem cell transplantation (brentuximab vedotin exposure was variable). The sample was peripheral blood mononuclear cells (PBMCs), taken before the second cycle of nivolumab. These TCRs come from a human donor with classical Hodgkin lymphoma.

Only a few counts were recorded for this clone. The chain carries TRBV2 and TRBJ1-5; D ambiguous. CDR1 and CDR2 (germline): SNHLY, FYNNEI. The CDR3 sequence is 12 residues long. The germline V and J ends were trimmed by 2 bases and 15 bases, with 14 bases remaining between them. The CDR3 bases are TGTGCCAGCAGTGAAAGGCCCTTCGTATCGCATTTT. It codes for CASSERPFVSHF.

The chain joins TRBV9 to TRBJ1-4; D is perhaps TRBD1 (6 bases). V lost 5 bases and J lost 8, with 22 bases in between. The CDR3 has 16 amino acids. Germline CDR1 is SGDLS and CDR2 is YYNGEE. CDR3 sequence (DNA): TGTGCCAGCAGTCATGGGGATGGGACATGGGACGAAAAACTGTTTTTT. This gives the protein CASSHGDGTWDEKLFF.

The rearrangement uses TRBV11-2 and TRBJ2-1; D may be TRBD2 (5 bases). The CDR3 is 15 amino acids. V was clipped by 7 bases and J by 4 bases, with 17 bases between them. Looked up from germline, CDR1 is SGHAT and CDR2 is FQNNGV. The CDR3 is CASTSSESGYNEQFF. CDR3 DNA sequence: TGTGCCAGCACCTCCTCGGAATCGGGGTACAATGAGCAGTTCTTC.

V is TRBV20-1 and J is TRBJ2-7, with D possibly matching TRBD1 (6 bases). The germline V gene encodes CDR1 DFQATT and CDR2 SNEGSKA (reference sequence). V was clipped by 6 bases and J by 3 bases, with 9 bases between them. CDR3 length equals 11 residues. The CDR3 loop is CSAQQGYEQYF. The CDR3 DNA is TGCAGTGCACAACAGGGCTACGAGCAGTACTTC.

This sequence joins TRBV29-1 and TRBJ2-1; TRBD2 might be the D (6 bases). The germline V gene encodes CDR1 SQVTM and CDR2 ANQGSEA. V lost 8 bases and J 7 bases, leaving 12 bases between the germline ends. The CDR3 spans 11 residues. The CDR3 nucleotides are TGCAGCTCGGGTGGGGGGAATGAGCAGTTCTTC. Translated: CSSGGGNEQFF.

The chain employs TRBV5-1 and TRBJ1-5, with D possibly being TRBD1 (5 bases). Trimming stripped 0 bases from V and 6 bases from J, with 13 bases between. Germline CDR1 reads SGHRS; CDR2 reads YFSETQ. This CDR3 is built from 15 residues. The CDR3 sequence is CASSLAGGVGQPQHF. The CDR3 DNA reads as TGCGCCAGCAGCTTGGCCGGAGGGGTAGGTCAGCCCCAGCATTTT.

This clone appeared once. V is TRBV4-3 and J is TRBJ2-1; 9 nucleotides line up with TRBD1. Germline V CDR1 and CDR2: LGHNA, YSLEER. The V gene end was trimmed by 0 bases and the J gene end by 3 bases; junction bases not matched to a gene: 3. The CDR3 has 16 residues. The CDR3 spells CASSQEGTGNYNEQFF. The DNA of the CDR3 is TGCGCCAGCAGCCAAGAGGGGACAGGGAACTACAATGAGCAGTTCTTC.

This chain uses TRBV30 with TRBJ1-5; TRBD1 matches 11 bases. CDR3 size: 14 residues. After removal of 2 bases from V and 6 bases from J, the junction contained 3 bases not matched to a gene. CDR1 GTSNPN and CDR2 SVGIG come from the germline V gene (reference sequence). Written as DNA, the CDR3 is TGTGCCTGGAGTCGGACAGGGGGCCCTCAGCCCCAGCATTTT. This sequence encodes CAWSRTGGPQPQHF.

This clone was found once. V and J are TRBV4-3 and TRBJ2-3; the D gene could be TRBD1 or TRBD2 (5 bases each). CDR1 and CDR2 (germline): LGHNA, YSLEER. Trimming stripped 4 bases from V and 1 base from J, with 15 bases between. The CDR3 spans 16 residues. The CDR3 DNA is TGCGCCAGCAGCCGCGGGCAGGGAAAAGGCACAGATACGCAGTATTTT. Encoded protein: CASSRGQGKGTDTQYF.

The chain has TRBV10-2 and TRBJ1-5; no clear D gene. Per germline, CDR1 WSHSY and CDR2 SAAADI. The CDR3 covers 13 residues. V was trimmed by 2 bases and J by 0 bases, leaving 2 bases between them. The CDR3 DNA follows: TGCGCCAGCAGTGAGGGTAGCAATCAGCCCCAGCATTTT. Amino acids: CASSEGSNQPQHF.

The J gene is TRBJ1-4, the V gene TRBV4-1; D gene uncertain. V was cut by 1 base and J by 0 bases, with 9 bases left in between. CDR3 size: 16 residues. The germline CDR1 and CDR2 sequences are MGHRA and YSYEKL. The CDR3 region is CASSQGVQTTNEKLFF. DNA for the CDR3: TGCGCCAGCAGCCAAGGCGTGCAGACAACTAATGAAAAACTGTTTTTT.

The CDR3 protein is CAISESIGWGAAYGYTF. The CDR3, as DNA: TGTGCCATCAGTGAGTCGATTGGCTGGGGCGCGGCCTATGGCTACACCTTC. This chain links TRBV10-3 with TRBJ1-2; possibly TRBD1 for D (5 bases). CDR1 is ENHRY, CDR2 SYGVKD, per germline. V gave up 0 bases and J gave up 4 bases, with 18 bases separating them. This CDR3 comprises 17 residues.

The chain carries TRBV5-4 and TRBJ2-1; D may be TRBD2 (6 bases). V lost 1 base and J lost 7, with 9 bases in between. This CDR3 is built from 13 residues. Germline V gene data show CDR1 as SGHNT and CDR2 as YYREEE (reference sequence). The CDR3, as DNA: TGTGCCAGCAGCTTGCGCGGGGCTAATGAGCAGTTCTTC. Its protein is CASSLRGANEQFF.

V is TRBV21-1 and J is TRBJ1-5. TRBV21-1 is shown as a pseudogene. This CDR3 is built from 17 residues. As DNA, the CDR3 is TGTGCCAGCAGCAAAGCGGTATGGGGAAGTAGCAATCAGCCCCAGCATTTT. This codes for CASSKAVWGSSNQPQHF.

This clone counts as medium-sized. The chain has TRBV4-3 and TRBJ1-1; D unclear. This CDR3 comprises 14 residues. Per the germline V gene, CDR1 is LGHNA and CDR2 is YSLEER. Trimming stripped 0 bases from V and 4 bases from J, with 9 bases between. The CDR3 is CASSQDWVATEAFF. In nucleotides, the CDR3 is TGCGCCAGCAGCCAAGATTGGGTGGCCACTGAAGCTTTCTTT.

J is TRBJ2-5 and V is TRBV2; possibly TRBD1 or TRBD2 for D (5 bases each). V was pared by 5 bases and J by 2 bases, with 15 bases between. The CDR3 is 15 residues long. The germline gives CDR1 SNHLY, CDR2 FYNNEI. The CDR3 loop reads CASSFRPGRQETQYF. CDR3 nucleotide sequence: TGTGCCAGCAGTTTTCGGCCGGGACGGCAAGAGACCCAGTACTTC.

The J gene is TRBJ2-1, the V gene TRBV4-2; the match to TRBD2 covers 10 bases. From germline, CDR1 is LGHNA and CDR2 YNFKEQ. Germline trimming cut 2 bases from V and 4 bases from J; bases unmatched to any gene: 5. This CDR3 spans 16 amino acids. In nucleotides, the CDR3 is TGTGCCAGCAGCCAACTGACTAGCGGGCGTTACAATGAGCAGTTCTTC. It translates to CASSQLTSGRYNEQFF.

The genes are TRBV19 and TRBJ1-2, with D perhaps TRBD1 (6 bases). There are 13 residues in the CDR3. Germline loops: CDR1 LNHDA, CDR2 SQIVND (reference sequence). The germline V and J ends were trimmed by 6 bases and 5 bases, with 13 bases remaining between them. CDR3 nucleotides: TGTGCCAGTAGAAGGGACGGGACATATGGCTACACCTTC. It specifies CASRRDGTYGYTF.

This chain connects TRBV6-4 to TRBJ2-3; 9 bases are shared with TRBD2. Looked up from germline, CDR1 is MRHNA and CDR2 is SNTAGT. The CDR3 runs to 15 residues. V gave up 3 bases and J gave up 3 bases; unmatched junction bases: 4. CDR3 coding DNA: TGTGCCAGCAGTGAGCGGGGGGGCGCGACAGATACGCAGTATTTT. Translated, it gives CASSERGGATDTQYF.

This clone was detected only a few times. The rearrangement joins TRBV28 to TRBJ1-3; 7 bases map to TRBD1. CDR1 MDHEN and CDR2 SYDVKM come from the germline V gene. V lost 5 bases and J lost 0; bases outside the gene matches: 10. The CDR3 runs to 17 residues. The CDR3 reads CASSTTGAASSGNTIYF. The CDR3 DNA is TGTGCCAGCAGTACCACAGGGGCCGCCTCCTCTGGAAACACCATATATTTT.

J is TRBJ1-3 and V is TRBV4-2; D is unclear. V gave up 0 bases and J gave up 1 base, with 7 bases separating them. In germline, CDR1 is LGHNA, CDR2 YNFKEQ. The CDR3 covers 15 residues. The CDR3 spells CASSQDTGSGNTIYF. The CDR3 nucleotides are TGTGCCAGCAGCCAAGATACGGGTTCTGGAAACACCATATATTTT.

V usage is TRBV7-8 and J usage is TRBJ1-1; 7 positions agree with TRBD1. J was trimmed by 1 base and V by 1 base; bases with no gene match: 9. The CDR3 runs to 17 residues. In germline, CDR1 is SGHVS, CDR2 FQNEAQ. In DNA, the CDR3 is TGTGCCAGCAGCTTAGGTTGGTACACAGGGGAGAACACTGAAGCTTTCTTT. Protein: CASSLGWYTGENTEAFF.

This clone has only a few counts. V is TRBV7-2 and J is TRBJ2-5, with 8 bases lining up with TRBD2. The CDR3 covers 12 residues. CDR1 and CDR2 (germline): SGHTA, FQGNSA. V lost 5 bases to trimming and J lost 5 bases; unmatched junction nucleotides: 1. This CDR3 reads CASSRGRETQYF. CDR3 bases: TGTGCCAGCAGCCGCGGGAGGGAGACCCAGTACTTC.

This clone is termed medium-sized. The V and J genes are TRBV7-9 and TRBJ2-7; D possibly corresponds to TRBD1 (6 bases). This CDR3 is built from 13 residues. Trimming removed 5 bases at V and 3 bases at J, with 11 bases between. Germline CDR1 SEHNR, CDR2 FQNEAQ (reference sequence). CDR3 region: CASSPGHLYEQYV. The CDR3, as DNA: TGTGCCAGCAGCCCGGGACATCTCTACGAGCAGTACGTC.

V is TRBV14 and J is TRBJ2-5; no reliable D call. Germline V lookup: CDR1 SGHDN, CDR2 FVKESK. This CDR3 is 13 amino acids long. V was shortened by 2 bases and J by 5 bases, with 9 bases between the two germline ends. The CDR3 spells CASSQFPRETQYF. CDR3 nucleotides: TGTGCCAGCAGCCAATTCCCCCGGGAGACCCAGTACTTC.